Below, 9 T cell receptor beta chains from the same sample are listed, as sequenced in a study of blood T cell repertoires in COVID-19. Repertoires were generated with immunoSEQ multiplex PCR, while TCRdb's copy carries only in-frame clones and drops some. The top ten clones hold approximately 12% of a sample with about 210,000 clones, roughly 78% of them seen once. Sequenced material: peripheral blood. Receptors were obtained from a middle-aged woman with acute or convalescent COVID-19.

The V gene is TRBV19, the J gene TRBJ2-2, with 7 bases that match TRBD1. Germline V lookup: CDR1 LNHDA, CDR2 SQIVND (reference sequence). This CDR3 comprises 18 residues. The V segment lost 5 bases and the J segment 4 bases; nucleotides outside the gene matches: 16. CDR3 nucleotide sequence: TGTGCCAGTAGTGTGATGGACAGGAATTTTAGGTCCACCGGGGAGCTGTTTTTT. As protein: CASSVMDRNFRSTGELFF. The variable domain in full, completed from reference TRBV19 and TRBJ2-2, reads DGGITQSPKYLFRKEGQNVTLSCEQNLNHDAMYWYRQDPGQGLRLIYYSQIVNDFQKGDIAEGYSVSREKKESFPLTVTSAQKNPTAFYLCASSVMDRNFRSTGELFFGEGSRLTVL.

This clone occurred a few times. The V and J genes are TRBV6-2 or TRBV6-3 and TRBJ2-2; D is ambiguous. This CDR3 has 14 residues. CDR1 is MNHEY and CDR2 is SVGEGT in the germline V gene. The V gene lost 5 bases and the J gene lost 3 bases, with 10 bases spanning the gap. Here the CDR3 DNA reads TGTGCCAGCAGTCTCAGGTGGGACACCGGGGAGCTGTTTTTT. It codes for CASSLRWDTGELFF.

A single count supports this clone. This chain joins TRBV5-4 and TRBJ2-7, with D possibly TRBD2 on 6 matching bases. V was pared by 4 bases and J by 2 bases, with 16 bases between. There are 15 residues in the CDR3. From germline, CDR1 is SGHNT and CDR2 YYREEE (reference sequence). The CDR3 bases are TGTGCCAGCAGCCTGGGACTCGACCGAGCCTACGAGCAGTACTTC. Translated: CASSLGLDRAYEQYF.

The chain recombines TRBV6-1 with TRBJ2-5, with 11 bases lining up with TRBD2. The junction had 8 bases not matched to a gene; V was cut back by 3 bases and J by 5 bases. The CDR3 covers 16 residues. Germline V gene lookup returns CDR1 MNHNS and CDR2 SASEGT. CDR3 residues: CASSDLAGGPRETQYF. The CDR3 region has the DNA TGTGCCAGCAGTGACCTAGCGGGAGGTCCTCGGGAGACCCAGTACTTC.

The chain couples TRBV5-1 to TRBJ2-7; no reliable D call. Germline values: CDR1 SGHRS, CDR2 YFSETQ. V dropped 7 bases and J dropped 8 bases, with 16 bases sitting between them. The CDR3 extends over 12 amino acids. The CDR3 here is CASGYEEFQQYF. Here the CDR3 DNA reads TGCGCCAGCGGATACGAGGAATTTCAGCAGTACTTC.

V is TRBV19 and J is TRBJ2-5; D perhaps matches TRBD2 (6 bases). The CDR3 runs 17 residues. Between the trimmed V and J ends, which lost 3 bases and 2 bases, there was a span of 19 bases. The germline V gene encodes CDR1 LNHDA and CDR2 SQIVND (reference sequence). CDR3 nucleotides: TGTGCCAGTAGTATCTTCGCGGGGCAGTCTTTTCAAGAGACCCAGTACTTC. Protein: CASSIFAGQSFQETQYF.

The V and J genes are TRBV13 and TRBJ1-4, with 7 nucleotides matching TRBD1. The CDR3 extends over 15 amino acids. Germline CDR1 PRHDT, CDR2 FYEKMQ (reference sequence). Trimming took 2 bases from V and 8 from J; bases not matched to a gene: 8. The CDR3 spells CASSLRRQGEEKLFF. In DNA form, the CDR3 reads TGTGCCAGCAGCTTAAGGAGGCAGGGGGAGGAAAAACTGTTTTTT.

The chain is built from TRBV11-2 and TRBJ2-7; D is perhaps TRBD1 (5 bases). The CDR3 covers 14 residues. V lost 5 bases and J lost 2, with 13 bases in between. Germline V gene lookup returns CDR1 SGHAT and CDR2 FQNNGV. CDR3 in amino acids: CASSPGPMTYEQYF. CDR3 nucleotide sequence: TGTGCCAGCAGCCCAGGGCCGATGACCTACGAGCAGTACTTC.

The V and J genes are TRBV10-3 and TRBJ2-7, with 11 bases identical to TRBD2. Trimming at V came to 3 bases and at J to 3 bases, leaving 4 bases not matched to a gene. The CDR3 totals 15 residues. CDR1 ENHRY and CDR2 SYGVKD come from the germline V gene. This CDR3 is CAISERLAGGYEQYF. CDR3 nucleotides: TGTGCCATCAGTGAACGTCTAGCGGGAGGCTACGAGCAGTACTTC.